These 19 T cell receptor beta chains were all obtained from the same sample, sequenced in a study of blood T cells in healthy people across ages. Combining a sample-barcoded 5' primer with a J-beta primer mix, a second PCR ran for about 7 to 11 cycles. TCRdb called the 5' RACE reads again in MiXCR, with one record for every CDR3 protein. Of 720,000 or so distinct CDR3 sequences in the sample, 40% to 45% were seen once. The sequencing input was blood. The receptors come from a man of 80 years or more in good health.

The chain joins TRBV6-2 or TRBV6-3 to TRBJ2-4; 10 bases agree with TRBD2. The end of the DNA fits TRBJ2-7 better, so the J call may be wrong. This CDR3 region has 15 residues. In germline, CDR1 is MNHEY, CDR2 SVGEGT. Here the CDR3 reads CASSYLLAGPDEQYF. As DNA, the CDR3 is TGTGCCAGCAGTTATCTACTAGCGGGGCCTGACGAGCAGTACTTC.

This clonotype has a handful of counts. CDR3 sequence (DNA): TGTGCCAGCAGTTACGGGGCTCCTCAGGCCTACGAGCAGTACTTC. Its translation: CASSYGAPQAYEQYF. The chain carries TRBV6-5 and TRBJ2-7; maybe TRBD1 (5 bases). V lost 2 bases and J lost 2, with 13 bases in between. There are 15 residues in the CDR3. CDR1 and CDR2 from the germline V gene are MNHEY and SVGAGI.

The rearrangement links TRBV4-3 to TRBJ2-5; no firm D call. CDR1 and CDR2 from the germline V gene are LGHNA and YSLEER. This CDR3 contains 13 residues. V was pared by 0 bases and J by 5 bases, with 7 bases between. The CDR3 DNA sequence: TGCGCCAGCAGCCAAGACCTCTGGGAGACCCAGTACTTC. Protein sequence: CASSQDLWETQYF.

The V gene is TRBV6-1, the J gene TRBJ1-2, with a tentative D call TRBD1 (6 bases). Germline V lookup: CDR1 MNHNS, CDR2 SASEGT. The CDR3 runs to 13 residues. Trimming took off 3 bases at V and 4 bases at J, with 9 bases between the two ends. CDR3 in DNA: TGTGCCAGCAGTGACCAGGGGTTCTATGGCTACACCTTC. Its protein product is CASSDQGFYGYTF.

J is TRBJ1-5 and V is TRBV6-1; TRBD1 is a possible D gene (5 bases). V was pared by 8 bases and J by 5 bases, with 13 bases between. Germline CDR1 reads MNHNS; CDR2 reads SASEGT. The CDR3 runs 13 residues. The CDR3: CASAGGIYQPQHF. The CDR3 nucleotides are TGTGCCAGCGCTGGGGGAATTTATCAGCCCCAGCATTTT.

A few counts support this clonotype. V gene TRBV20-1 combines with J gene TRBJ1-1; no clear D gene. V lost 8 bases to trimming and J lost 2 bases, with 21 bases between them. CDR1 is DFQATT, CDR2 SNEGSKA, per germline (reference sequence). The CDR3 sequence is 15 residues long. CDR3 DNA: TGCAGTTGGACTGGGTCCGGGATTCTTAACACTGAAGCTTTCTTT. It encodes CSWTGSGILNTEAFF.

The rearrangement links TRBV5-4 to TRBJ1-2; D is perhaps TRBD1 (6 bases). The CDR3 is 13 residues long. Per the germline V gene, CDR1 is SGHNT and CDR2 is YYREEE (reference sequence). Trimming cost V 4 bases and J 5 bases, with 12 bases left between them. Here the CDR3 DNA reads TGTGCCAGCAGCCCGCCCGGACAGTATGGCTACACCTTC. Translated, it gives CASSPPGQYGYTF.

CDR3 loop: CASSKPVNQPQHF. The CDR3 bases are TGTGCCAGCAGCAAACCCGTAAATCAGCCCCAGCATTTT. The V and J genes are TRBV21-1 and TRBJ1-5. TRBV21-1 is tagged as a pseudogene. The CDR3 has 13 residues.

The CDR3 protein is CASSQDLAAAEAFF. Here the CDR3 DNA reads TGTGCCAGCAGCCAAGACCTGGCTGCGGCTGAAGCTTTCTTT. The chain employs TRBV4-2 and TRBJ1-1; D gene unclear. The CDR3 spans 14 residues. Trimming pared 0 bases from V and 6 bases from J, leaving 11 bases between. Germline-derived CDR1 and CDR2 are LGHNA and YNFKEQ.

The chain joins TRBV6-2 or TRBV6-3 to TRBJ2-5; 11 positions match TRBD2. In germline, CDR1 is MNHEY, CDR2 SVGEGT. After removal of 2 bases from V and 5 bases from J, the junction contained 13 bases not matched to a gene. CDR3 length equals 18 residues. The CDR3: CASSYSAGLAGGSETQYF. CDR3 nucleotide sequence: TGTGCCAGCAGTTACAGCGCTGGGCTAGCGGGGGGATCGGAGACCCAGTACTTC.

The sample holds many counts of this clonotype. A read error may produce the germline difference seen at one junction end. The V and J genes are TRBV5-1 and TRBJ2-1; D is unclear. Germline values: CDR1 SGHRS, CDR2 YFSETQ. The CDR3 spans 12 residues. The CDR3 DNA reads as TGTGCCAGCAGCTTAAATTCCAATGAGCAGTTCTTC. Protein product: CASSLNSNEQFF.

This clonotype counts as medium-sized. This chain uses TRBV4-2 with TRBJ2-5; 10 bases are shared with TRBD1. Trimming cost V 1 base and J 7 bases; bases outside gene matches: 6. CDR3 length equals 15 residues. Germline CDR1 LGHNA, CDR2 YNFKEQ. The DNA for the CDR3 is TGTGCCAGCAGCCAAGGGGACAGGGGTGTAGGGACCCAGTACTTC. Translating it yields CASSQGDRGVGTQYF.

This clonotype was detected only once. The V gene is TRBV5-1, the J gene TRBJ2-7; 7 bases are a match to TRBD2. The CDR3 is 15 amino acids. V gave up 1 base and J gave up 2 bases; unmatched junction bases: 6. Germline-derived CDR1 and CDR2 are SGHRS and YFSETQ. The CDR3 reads CASSLPGGTAYEQYF. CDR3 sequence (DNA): TGCGCCAGCAGCTTGCCGGGGGGTACAGCCTACGAGCAGTACTTC.

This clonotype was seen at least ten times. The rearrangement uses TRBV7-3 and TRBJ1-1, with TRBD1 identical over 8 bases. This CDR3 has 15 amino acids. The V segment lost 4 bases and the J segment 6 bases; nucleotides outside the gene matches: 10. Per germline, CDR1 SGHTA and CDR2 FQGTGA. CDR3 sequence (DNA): TGTGCCAGCAGCTCGGCAGGGGGCAGGCGGTCTGAAGCTTTCTTT. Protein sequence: CASSSAGGRRSEAFF.

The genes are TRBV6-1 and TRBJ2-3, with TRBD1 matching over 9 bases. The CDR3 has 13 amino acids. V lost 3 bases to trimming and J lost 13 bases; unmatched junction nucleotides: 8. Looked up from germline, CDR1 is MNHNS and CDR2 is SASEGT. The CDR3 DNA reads TGTGCCAGCAGTGAGGTTGGGAGGACAGGGGAGTATTTT. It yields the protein CASSEVGRTGEYF.

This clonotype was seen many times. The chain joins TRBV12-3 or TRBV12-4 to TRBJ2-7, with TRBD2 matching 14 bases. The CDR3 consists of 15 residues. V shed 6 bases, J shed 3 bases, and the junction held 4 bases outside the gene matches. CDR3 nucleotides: TGTGCCAGCAGCTTGGGACTAGCGGGAGTCTACGAGCAGTACTTC. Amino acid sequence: CASSLGLAGVYEQYF.

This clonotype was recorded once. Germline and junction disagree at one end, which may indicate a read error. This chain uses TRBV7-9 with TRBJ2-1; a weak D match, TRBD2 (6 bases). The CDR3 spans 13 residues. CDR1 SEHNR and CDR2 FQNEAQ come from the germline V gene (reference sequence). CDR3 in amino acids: CASNLAEDNEQFF. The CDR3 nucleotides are TGTGCCAGCAACTTAGCGGAAGACAATGAGCAGTTCTTC.

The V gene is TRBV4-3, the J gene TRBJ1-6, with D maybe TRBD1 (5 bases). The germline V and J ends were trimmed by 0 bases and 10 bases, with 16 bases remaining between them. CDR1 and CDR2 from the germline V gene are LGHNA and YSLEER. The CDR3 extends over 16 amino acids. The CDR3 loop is CASSQDQGGMQSPLHF. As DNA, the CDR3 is TGCGCCAGCAGCCAAGATCAGGGAGGGATGCAGTCACCCCTCCACTTT.

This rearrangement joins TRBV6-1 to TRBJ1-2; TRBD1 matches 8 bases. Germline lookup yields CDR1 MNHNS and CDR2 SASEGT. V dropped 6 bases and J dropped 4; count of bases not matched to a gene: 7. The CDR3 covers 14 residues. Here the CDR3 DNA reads TGTGCCAGCAGCCCAGGGGGCGGGGGCTATGGCTACACCTTC. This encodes CASSPGGGGYGYTF.